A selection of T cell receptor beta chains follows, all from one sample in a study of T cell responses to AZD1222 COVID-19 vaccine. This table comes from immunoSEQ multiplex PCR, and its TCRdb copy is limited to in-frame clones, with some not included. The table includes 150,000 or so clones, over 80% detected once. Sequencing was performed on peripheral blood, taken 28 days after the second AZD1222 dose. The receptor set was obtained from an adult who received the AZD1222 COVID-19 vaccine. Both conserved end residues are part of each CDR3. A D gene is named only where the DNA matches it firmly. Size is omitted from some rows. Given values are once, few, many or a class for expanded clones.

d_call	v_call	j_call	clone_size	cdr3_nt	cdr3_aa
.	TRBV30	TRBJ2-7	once	TGTGCCTGCACCGGTAGCAAGTACGAGCAGTACTTC	CACTGSKYEQYF
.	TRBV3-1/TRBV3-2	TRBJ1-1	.	TGTGCCAGCAGCCAGCCGGGACGTTGGACTGAAGCTTTCTTT	CASSQPGRWTEAFF
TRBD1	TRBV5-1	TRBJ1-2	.	TGCGCCAGCAGCTTGGACAGGGGGTTGAGTGGCTACACCTTC	CASSLDRGLSGYTF
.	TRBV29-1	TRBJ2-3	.	TGCAGCGTTGATGACAGGTCCACAGATACGCAGTATTTT	CSVDDRSTDTQYF
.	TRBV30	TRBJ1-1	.	TGTGCCTACAGGCGGCTCATGAACACTGAAGCTTTCTTT	CAYRRLMNTEAFF
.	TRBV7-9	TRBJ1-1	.	TGTGCCAGCAGCTTAGCGCAAGGGAGCACTGAAGCTTTCTTT	CASSLAQGSTEAFF
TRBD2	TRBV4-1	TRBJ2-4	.	TGCGCCAGCAGCCCGGGACTAGCGGGAGGTGGGGCCAAAAACATTCAGTACTTC	CASSPGLAGGGAKNIQYF
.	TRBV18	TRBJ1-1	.	TGTGCCAGCTCACCAGGACAAAACACTGAAGCTTTCTTT	CASSPGQNTEAFF
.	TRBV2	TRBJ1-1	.	TGTGCCAGCATCGCCTACTGGGCTTTCTTT	CASIAYWAFF
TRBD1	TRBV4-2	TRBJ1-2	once	TGTGCCAGCAGCCGACGGACGATTAAGGACAGGGGGTACGGCTACACCTTC	CASSRRTIKDRGYGYTF
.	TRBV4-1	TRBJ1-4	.	TGCGCCAGCAGCGGCCGAATCGGGGTTACTGAAAAACTGTTTTTT	CASSGRIGVTEKLFF
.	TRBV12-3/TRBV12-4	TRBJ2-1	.	TGTGCCAGCAGGGCCGGGTTCGCAGAGCAGTTCTTC	CASRAGFAEQFF
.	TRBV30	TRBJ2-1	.	TGTGCCTGGAGTGTACAGGGTGAGCAGTTCTTC	CAWSVQGEQFF
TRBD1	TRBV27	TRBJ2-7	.	TGTGCCGGCAGTGACAGGGCCTCCTACGAGCAGTACTTC	CAGSDRASYEQYF
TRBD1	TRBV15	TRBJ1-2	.	TGTGCCACCACCCTGGGACAGGGGGAAGGCTACACCTTC	CATTLGQGEGYTF
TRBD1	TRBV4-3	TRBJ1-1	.	TGCGCCAGCAGCCAAGAGGGACAGGGAAGTACTGAAGCTTTCTTT	CASSQEGQGSTEAFF
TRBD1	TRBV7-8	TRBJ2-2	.	TGTGCCTTGAGCCGGGACAGGGGCAACCGCTTCTACACCGGGGAGCTGTTTTTT	CALSRDRGNRFYTGELFF